This section outlines one TCR beta chain sequence together with its context. Its recognized antigen is unknown. One junction end does not reproduce the germline sequence, and a read error may be involved. These data come from a study of type 1 and type 2 diabetes patients (dated by TCRdb to 2015 to 2016). Notes on the research overall: About nine type 1 diabetes patients, four type 2 diabetes patients and six or seven nondiabetic controls, all recruited in China, made up the cohort. Throughout the study, CD4 or CD8 MicroBeads on MACS columns were used to positively select CD4+ and CD8+ T cells from PBMCs. A total of 15 million to 20 million paired-end reads were generated across the whole study. The study used high-throughput sequencing to profile TCRbeta repertoires and compare individuals with type 1 diabetes, type 2 diabetes and no diabetes. Type 2 diabetes patients were used as a disease comparison group for the type 1 diabetes patients. Comparing approximately 20-cycle and roughly 25-cycle amplification showed similar V gene usage, suggesting similar primer efficiencies and random PCR bias. Sequencing of the TCRbeta libraries was paired-end and was performed on Illumina HiSeq 2000 or MiSeq instruments. Results the study describes overall, beyond this receptor: Few highly-expanded CD4+ clones, median one, were found in type 2 diabetes patients, accounting for a median around 4.1% of reads. In both CD4+ and CD8+ T cells, type 2 diabetes repertoires were highly diverse and significantly more diverse than type 1 diabetes repertoires. Because only a limited number of T2D and control samples were sequenced, some T1D-only HECs might also be present in more T2D or control samples. Type 2 diabetes and control samples had highly correlated V and J gene usage patterns, with the correlation between samples averaging roughly 0.97. The study groups were not matched for age and gender, which could bias interpretation.

The CDR3 measures 15 amino acids from cysteine to phenylalanine. CDR3 DNA is the only sequence kept; it has 45 bases, read in frame from the first base. The germline V gene encodes CDR1 SGHVS and CDR2 FQNEAQ. The data were produced on an Illumina MiSeq. Genomic DNA from sorted T cell subsets was used as template for TCRbeta CDR3 amplification. The TCRbeta CDR3 region was amplified by multiplex PCR using 30 forward and 13 reverse primers. AMPure XP beads were used to purify the PCR products, after which a second approximately 25-cycle PCR added indices and adaptors. Libraries were gel-purified using the QIAquick Gel Extraction Kit before sequencing. In the authors' own workflow: FLASH was used to merge paired-end reads, and IgBLAST was used to align the merged reads to IMGT V, D and J germline references. Reads with below 70% alignment identity to germline references were discarded, and roughly 12,000,000 reads were retained study-wide. Following IMGT definitions, CDR3 boundaries, reading frame and productivity were assigned. Highly-expanded clones were defined as clones making up 1% or more of reads, and normalized Shannon entropy was used to measure diversity. Unpaired two-tailed t-tests were used to test group differences in Shannon entropy. The public reads were quality trimmed at Q25 with fastp and then assembled into clones with MiXCR by TCRdb, keeping productive beta chains. Duplicate CDR3 protein sequences are folded into a single record with the most common DNA and genes. The V and J calls reflect TCRdb's pipeline rather than the authors' work. The sample includes more than 250,000 distinct CDR3 sequences, with 47% observed a single time. The top ten clones comprise about 13% of the sample.

Standard classification criteria for type 1 or type 2 diabetes were met by all diabetic patients, and glucose and C-peptide were assessed by WHO-recommended methods. Exclusion applied to any donor with other autoimmune diseases or infections within the previous four weeks. An approximately 10-milliliter sample of peripheral blood was drawn from every participant. LymphoPrep density separation was used to isolate PBMCs. The rearranged chain carries TRBV7-8 and TRBJ1-6; the junction holds 8 bases that match TRBD1. The sequenced sample consisted of peripheral blood mononuclear cells (PBMCs). The receptor was derived from a man between 18 and 35 years old with type 2 diabetes. The CDR3 amino acid sequence is: CASSQGAPKNSPLHF. Here is the DNA: TGCGCCAGCAGCCAGGGGGCACCGAAGAATTCACCCCTCCACTTT.